This T cell receptor beta chain was identified in a study of T cells in Graves' hyperthyroidism and ophthalmopathy. Study findings and constraints: Median prediction lead before ophthalmopathy onset was around seven months with the model. Ophthalmopathy stood apart from stable hyperthyroidism in a 13 V-J model.

Trimming took 1 base from V and 6 from J, leaving 9 bases between them. Germline-derived CDR1 and CDR2 are SEHNR and FQNEAQ (reference sequence). This CDR3 contains 14 residues. Amplified TCR beta CDR3 regions derived from RNA transcripts. A first-round RT-PCR of the TCR CDR3 used the HTBI primer set. TCRdb processed the multiplex PCR reads anew with MiXCR; each CDR3 protein has one entry. The data hold 350,000 to 500,000 distinct CDR3 sequences, with roughly an eighth observed a single time. This clonotype was counted between two and nine times. Its cognate antigen is unknown. Pregnant or lactating patients were excluded, as were those with uncontrolled infection or other autoimmune disease.

This sequence was found in a woman under 30 with Graves' hyperthyroidism. The chain couples TRBV7-9 to TRBJ2-2, with TRBD1 as a possible D gene (5 bases). The source material was blood. This CDR3 is CASSLVLGAGELFF. In DNA, the CDR3 is TGTGCCAGCAGCTTAGTCCTAGGGGCCGGGGAGCTGTTTTTT.